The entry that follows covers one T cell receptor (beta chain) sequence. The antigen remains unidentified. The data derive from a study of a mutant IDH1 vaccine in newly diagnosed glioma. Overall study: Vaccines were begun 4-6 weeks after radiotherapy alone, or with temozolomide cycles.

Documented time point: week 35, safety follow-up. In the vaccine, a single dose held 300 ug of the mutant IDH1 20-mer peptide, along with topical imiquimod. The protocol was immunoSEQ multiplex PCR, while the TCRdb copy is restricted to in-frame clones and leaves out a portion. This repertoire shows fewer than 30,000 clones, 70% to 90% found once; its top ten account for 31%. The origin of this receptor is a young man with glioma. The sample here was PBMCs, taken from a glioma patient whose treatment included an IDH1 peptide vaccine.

The CDR3 nucleotides read TGCGCCAGCAGCCAAGAAGGTACAGGCCACTACGAGCAGTACTTC. Its protein product is CASSQEGTGHYEQYF. V usage is TRBV4-3 and J usage is TRBJ2-7, with D tentatively TRBD1 (5 bases). The V gene lost 0 bases and the J gene lost 3 bases, with 12 bases spanning the gap. Germline V gene sequence: CDR1 LGHNA, CDR2 YSLEER. The CDR3 is made up of 15 amino acids.